This record looks at one T cell receptor (beta chain) sequence and its context. For every subset, genomic DNA was evenly distributed across several immunoSEQ plates. The data were produced by immunoSEQ multiplex PCR, yet TCRdb's version contains in-frame clones alone and is incomplete. The table includes approximately 810,000 clones, approximately 92% detected once. Positive CCR7 selection of CD45RO-negative cells yielded the naive CD8 cells, and terminally differentiated effector memory CD45RA+ cells were excluded. The CDR3 is 13 amino acids. The junction had 3 bases not matched to a gene; V was cut back by 0 bases and J by 7 bases. Germline V gives CDR1 SGHNT, CDR2 YYREEE (reference sequence). The record originates from a study of shared clonotypes between healthy human individuals.

The sequenced sample was naive CD8+ T cells sorted from blood. The source of this sequence is a man aged 25-45 years in good health. The V call is TRBV5-4, the J call TRBJ1-2; 7 nucleotides line up with TRBD1. CDR3 sequence: CASSLADRAGYTF. For the CDR3, the DNA is TGTGCCAGCAGCTTGGCCGACAGGGCTGGCTACACCTTC.